The sequence of this T cell receptor (beta chain) was determined in a study of cytomegalovirus exposure and HLA in healthy donors. Both 60 Vbeta primers and 13 Jbeta primers went into the PCR. The protocol was immunoSEQ multiplex PCR, while the TCRdb copy is restricted to in-frame clones and leaves out a portion. The data hold some 220,000 clones, with more than 85% observed a single time. V lost 7 bases, J lost 8 bases, and 4 bases stayed unmatched. The CDR3 extends over 12 amino acids. Per germline, CDR1 MGHDK and CDR2 SYGVNS. The chain carries TRBV25-1 and TRBJ1-2, with 10 bases identical to TRBD1. This receptor was identified in a woman aged 18-29 years in good health and CMV-seronegative. Sequenced input: PBMCs. CDR3 sequence (DNA): TGTGCCAGCAAAGGACAGGGGGTAGGCTACACCTTC. Residues: CASKGQGVGYTF.